This TCR beta chain was identified in a study of CD8 T cells in ankylosing spondylitis. This clonotype occurred a few times. TCRdb recomputed calls from the 5' RACE reads with MiXCR, one row per CDR3 protein. This table holds some 220,000 distinct CDR3 sequences, about 10% found once. The clonotype was recovered from a male donor with ankylosing spondylitis or in good health (not recorded which). The specimen was blood, either unsorted or a sorted T cell fraction (not recorded which).

CDR3 loop: CASSLVASNTGELFF. The DNA for the CDR3 is TGTGCCAGCAGCTTAGTGGCTAGCAACACCGGGGAGCTGTTTTTT. This chain joins TRBV7-2 and TRBJ2-2; D possibly corresponds to TRBD2 (5 bases). CDR3 size: 15 residues. Germline lookup yields CDR1 SGHTA and CDR2 FQGNSA. V lost 1 base and J lost 2, with 8 bases in between.